This entry is about one TCR beta chain. The authors made cDNA by 5'RACE with 10-nucleotide random UMIs. Each CDR3 protein is one row after TCRdb ran MiXCR on the 5' RACE reads. Of under 30,000 distinct CDR3 sequences in the sample, roughly 7% were seen once. This sample was taken from a study of neurological immune-mediated disorders. The TCR originated in a woman in her 40s in good health. What was sequenced was PBMCs.

The CDR3 DNA reads as TGCGCCAGCAGCTTGAATAGGGACAGCCCTAATTCACCCCTCCACTTT. It yields the protein CASSLNRDSPNSPLHF. This chain links TRBV5-1 with TRBJ1-6; 7 bases are shared with TRBD1. Trimming took 1 base from V and 6 from J; bases not matched to a gene: 7. Germline CDR1 reads SGHRS; CDR2 reads YFSETQ. The CDR3 length is 16 residues.